This TCR beta chain was captured by sequencing in a study of T cell repertoires in cytomegalovirus infection (dated by TCRdb to the late 2010s). For the wider study: The peptide stimulations were aimed at well-studied HLA-B-restricted epitopes as well as recently identified HLA-C-restricted CMV epitopes, whose presentation resists viral immunomodulation. Donor HLA type was relevant to the analysis, as public TCR beta signatures indicated carriage of CMV infection together with the matching HLA type.

As regards this clonotype: Its antigen is not yet known. Within one base of it there is no much larger clone, and no base qualities were kept.

From the cysteine up to the phenylalanine, the CDR3 has a length of 13 residues. Of the read, only the CDR3 DNA is kept; its 39 bases are in frame from base 1. The germline V gene provides CDR1 SNHLY and CDR2 FYNNEI. V and J are truncated by 9 bases and 5 bases respectively, leaving an intervening sequence of 15 bases. For sequencing, an Illumina HiSeq 1500 was employed. TCRdb reran the public reads through fastp at Q25 and MiXCR, keeping productive beta chains. Each entry is one CDR3 protein sequence, shown with its most common DNA and genes. This sample holds some 920,000 distinct CDR3 sequences; 30% to 40% were observed only once. Roughly an eighth of the sample goes to the ten largest clones. On the study overall, not on this receptor specifically: Cumulative frequency of public TCR beta family members discriminated carriers of CMV infection plus the relevant HLA type in this cohort and an independent roughly 320-donor cohort. The ex vivo response was dominated by HLA-C-restricted CMV-specific TCR beta clonotypes, and the single most frequent clonotype in two of eight donors was supplied by these HLA-C-restricted clonotypes.

Explained via the paper, the treatment or condition label denotes: in vitro stimulation with specific CMV peptide epitopes to enrich CMV-specific T cells. The source was cultured CD8+ T cells from PBMCs, collected from culture after CMV antigen stimulation. This receptor was identified in a human donor in good health (CMV status not recorded). Some clones in this sample may be carry-over from other donors' samples. The chain employs TRBV2 and TRBJ2-3; the D gene could be TRBD1 or TRBD2, each one agreeing over 6 bases. The DNA sequence is given as TGTGCCAGGTCGGGGGCCTGGAAAGATACGCAGTATTTT. It codes for CARSGAWKDTQYF.